Following are 21 T cell receptor beta chains from one sample sequenced in a study of T cell responses to AZD1222 COVID-19 vaccine. Sequenced by immunoSEQ multiplex PCR; TCRdb stores in-frame clones only, minus some. The sample consists of fewer than 200,000 clones, just over 90% of them appearing once. The sequencing here drew on peripheral blood, taken on day 0 of MenACWY control vaccination. The receptors here all came from an adult in good health.

In nucleotides, the CDR3 is TGTGCCAGCAGCCCCCAAACAGGGCCCCTCCTTGGCTACACCTTC. Protein product: CASSPQTGPLLGYTF. The V call is TRBV7-8, the J call TRBJ1-2; TRBD1 is a possible D gene (6 bases). From germline, CDR1 is SGHVS and CDR2 FQNEAQ. With 5 bases removed from V and 7 bases from J, the gap between germline ends came to 20 bases. This CDR3 spans 15 amino acids. Variable domain in full (rest from reference TRBV7-8 and TRBJ1-2): GAGVSQSPRYKVAKRGQDVALRCDPISGHVSLFWYQQALGQGPEFLTYFQNEAQLDKSGLPSDRFFAERPEGSVSTLKIQRTQQEDSAVYLCASSPQTGPLLGYTFGSGTRLTVV.

Here the CDR3 DNA reads TGTGCCAGCAGTGAAACGGGGACAGGGTCTAATCAGCCCCAGCATTTT. Translated, it gives CASSETGTGSNQPQHF. V and J are TRBV2 and TRBJ1-5; 9 positions match TRBD1. This CDR3 is built from 16 residues. Germline V gene data show CDR1 as SNHLY and CDR2 as FYNNEI. The trim removed 2 bases at V and 4 bases at J, leaving 6 bases unmatched.

The chain joins TRBV7-8 to TRBJ2-7; D call uncertain. Per germline, CDR1 SGHVS and CDR2 FQNEAQ. V lost 3 bases to trimming and J lost 4 bases, with 7 bases between them. The CDR3 spans 12 residues. This CDR3 reads CASSFLPYEQYF. The CDR3 DNA sequence: TGTGCCAGCAGCTTCCTCCCTTACGAGCAGTACTTC. Filled out from reference TRBV7-8 and TRBJ2-7, the complete variable domain reads GAGVSQSPRYKVAKRGQDVALRCDPISGHVSLFWYQQALGQGPEFLTYFQNEAQLDKSGLPSDRFFAERPEGSVSTLKIQRTQQEDSAVYLCASSFLPYEQYFGPGTRLTVT.

The chain uses TRBV12-3 or TRBV12-4 and TRBJ2-7, with TRBD2 matching over 10 bases. Germline trimming cut 7 bases from V and 3 bases from J; bases unmatched to any gene: 3. The CDR3 runs to 13 residues. CDR3 in amino acids: CASTASGGYEQYF. CDR3 nucleotide sequence: TGTGCCAGCACCGCTAGCGGGGGCTACGAGCAGTACTTC.

The genes are TRBV7-2 and TRBJ1-5, with D uncertain. This CDR3 comprises 14 residues. V lost 2 bases and J 4 bases, leaving 9 bases between the germline ends. Germline-derived CDR1 and CDR2 are SGHTA and FQGNSA. The chain's CDR3 is CASSLTHTNQPQHF. CDR3 in DNA: TGTGCCAGCAGCTTAACACATACTAATCAGCCCCAGCATTTT.

This sequence joins TRBV27 and TRBJ1-2; the D is unclear. This CDR3 region has 14 residues. V dropped 1 base and J dropped 4 bases, with 10 bases sitting between them. Germline loops: CDR1 MNHEY, CDR2 SMNVEV (reference sequence). CDR3 in DNA: TGTGCCAGCAGTTTATGGGATCGAGGCTATGGCTACACCTTC. This sequence encodes CASSLWDRGYGYTF.

The chain has TRBV7-8 and TRBJ2-3; 10 positions match TRBD2. V was clipped by 2 bases and J by 0 bases; unmatched bases: 11. CDR1 SGHVS and CDR2 FQNEAQ come from the germline V gene. This CDR3 is 19 amino acids long. CDR3 residues: CASSLRVGLARSSTDTQYF. The DNA for the CDR3 is TGTGCCAGCAGCTTAAGGGTGGGACTAGCGCGTTCCAGCACAGATACGCAGTATTTT.

This clone showed up just once. The chain employs TRBV5-1 and TRBJ1-1; 7 bases agree with TRBD1. This CDR3 has 15 amino acids. The J segment lost 10 bases and the V segment lost 3 bases, leaving 15 bases of the junction unmatched. Germline CDR1 SGHRS, CDR2 YFSETQ. The CDR3 DNA follows: TGCGCCAGCAGCTCCGGGCTGACAGGGCTAAACTCAGCTTTCTTT. It translates to CASSSGLTGLNSAFF.

The chain uses TRBV28 and TRBJ1-6; the match to TRBD1 covers 10 bases. This CDR3 is 15 amino acids long. The ends lost 9 bases at V and 9 bases at J; junction bases unmatched: 11. CDR1 and CDR2 from the germline V gene are MDHEN and SYDVKM. The DNA for the CDR3 is TGTGCCAGTTATCCTAGACAGGGGGCATCTTCACCCCTCCACTTT. Its protein is CASYPRQGASSPLHF.

The chain has TRBV2 and TRBJ1-6; 8 nucleotides line up with TRBD1. Germline V CDR1 and CDR2: SNHLY, FYNNEI. Losses at the gene ends were 6 bases for V and 10 bases for J; bases not matched to a gene: 5. This CDR3 is 13 amino acids long. The CDR3 reads CASRGTGGSPLHF. The CDR3 DNA sequence: TGTGCCAGCAGGGGGACAGGAGGGTCACCCCTCCACTTT.

The CDR3 spells CAWSEGLRGEKLFF. CDR3 sequence (DNA): TGTGCCTGGAGTGAGGGACTTCGTGGTGAAAAACTGTTTTTT. V usage is TRBV30 and J usage is TRBJ1-4; D possibly corresponds to TRBD1 (5 bases). Germline V gives CDR1 GTSNPN, CDR2 SVGIG (reference sequence). The CDR3 totals 14 residues. Trimming stripped 1 base from V and 7 bases from J, with 13 bases between. The variable domain in full, completed from reference TRBV30 and TRBJ1-4, reads SQTIHQWPATLVQPVGSPLSLECTVEGTSNPNLYWYRQAAGRGLQLLFYSVGIGQISSEVPQNLSASRPQDRQFILSSKKLLLSDSGFYLCAWSEGLRGEKLFFGSGTQLSVL.

Comments on this clone: The same CDR3 arises from other DNA sequences in this sample as well. The rearrangement uses TRBV19 and TRBJ1-1; D remains unclear. Trimming removed 4 bases at V and 1 base at J, with 7 bases between. This CDR3 has 13 amino acids. Germline V gene sequence: CDR1 LNHDA, CDR2 SQIVND (reference sequence). In nucleotides, the CDR3 is TGTGCCAGTAGTACAACAGCGAACACTGAAGCTTTCTTT. It yields the protein CASSTTANTEAFF.

The chain recombines TRBV4-3 with TRBJ1-2, with TRBD1 identical over 7 bases. Germline loops: CDR1 LGHNA, CDR2 YSLEER. The CDR3 loop spans 15 amino acids. V lost 1 base, J lost 4 bases, and 6 bases stayed unmatched. The CDR3 is CASSQADRVVYGYTF. CDR3 bases: TGCGCCAGCAGCCAAGCCGACAGGGTGGTCTATGGCTACACCTTC.

J is TRBJ1-4 and V is TRBV14; D is perhaps TRBD1 (5 bases). The germline CDR1 and CDR2 sequences are SGHDN and FVKESK. This CDR3 comprises 14 residues. V was cut by 2 bases and J by 5 bases, with 9 bases left in between. The CDR3 region is CASSQSGFNEKLFF. The CDR3 nucleotides read TGTGCCAGCAGCCAATCAGGGTTCAATGAAAAACTGTTTTTT.

The rearrangement uses TRBV19 and TRBJ2-4; D is perhaps TRBD1 or TRBD2 (5 bases each). V was clipped by 8 bases and J by 0 bases, with 14 bases between them. Per the germline V gene, CDR1 is LNHDA and CDR2 is SQIVND (reference sequence). CDR3 length: 15 residues. The CDR3 bases are TGTGCCAGTGGGGACGGAGAGATAGCCAAAAACATTCAGTACTTC. Translated, it gives CASGDGEIAKNIQYF.

The chain carries TRBV12-3 or TRBV12-4 and TRBJ1-2, with 8 positions matching TRBD1. The CDR3 spans 13 residues. The V gene end was trimmed by 8 bases and the J gene end by 6 bases; junction bases not matched to a gene: 8. The CDR3 nucleotides are TGTGCCAGCCGCAGGACAGGGCGGAATGGCTACACCTTC. Translated, it gives CASRRTGRNGYTF.

The chain has TRBV30 and TRBJ1-2, with D perhaps matching TRBD1 (5 bases). This CDR3 contains 13 residues. The V gene lost 0 bases and the J gene lost 4 bases, with 9 bases spanning the gap. Germline V lookup: CDR1 GTSNPN, CDR2 SVGIG (reference sequence). The CDR3 coding sequence is TGTGCCTGGAGTGTTGGGGCCCCCTATGGCTACACCTTC. Residues: CAWSVGAPYGYTF.

The chain employs TRBV29-1 and TRBJ1-2; D may be TRBD1 (6 bases). CDR1 is SQVTM, CDR2 ANQGSEA, per germline. This CDR3 contains 16 residues. With 4 bases removed from V and 0 bases from J, the gap between germline ends came to 18 bases. The CDR3 is CSVGGQGISSNYGYTF. The DNA of the CDR3 is TGCAGCGTTGGGGGGCAGGGGATCTCCTCTAACTATGGCTACACCTTC. The full variable domain, completed using reference TRBV29-1 and TRBJ1-2, is SAVISQKPSRDICQRGTSLTIQCQVDSQVTMMFWYRQQPGQSLTLIATANQGSEATYESGFVIDKFPISRPNLTFSTLTVSNMSPEDSSIYLCSVGGQGISSNYGYTFGSGTRLTVV.

J is TRBJ1-2 and V is TRBV16; weak D call: TRBD1 (6 bases). This CDR3 comprises 13 residues. Trimming took off 8 bases at V and 3 bases at J, with 13 bases between the two ends. The germline CDR1 and CDR2 sequences are KGHSY and FQNENV. This CDR3 reads CASGETGDYGYTF. CDR3 DNA: TGTGCCAGCGGGGAGACAGGAGACTATGGCTACACCTTC.

This rearrangement joins TRBV12-3 or TRBV12-4 to TRBJ1-2; no clear D. The CDR3 covers 13 residues. V was trimmed by 1 base and J by 8 bases, leaving 11 bases between them. CDR3 DNA sequence: TGTGCCAGCAGTTTAGTCATGGGGTGGGGCTACACCTTC. This codes for CASSLVMGWGYTF.

The CDR3 DNA follows: TGTGCCAGCAGCAAAATAGGCGCGACAGTCCCCCGGAGCTACACCTTC. This gives the protein CASSKIGATVPRSYTF. The gene calls are TRBV21-1 and TRBJ1-2; whether TRBD1, the table's D call, matches the DNA was not checked. TRBV21-1 is shown as a pseudogene. The CDR3 runs 16 residues.